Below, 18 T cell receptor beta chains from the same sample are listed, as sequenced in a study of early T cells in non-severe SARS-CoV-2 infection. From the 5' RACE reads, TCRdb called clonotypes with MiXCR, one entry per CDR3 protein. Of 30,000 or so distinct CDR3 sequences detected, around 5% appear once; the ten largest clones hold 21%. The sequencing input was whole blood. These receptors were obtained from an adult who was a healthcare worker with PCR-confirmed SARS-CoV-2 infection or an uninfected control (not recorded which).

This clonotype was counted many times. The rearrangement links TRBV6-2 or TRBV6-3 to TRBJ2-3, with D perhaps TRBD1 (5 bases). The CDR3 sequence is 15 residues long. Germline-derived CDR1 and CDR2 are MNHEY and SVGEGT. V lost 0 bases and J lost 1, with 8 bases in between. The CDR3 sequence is CASSYSTAGTDTQYF. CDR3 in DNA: TGTGCCAGCAGTTACTCGACAGCTGGCACAGATACGCAGTATTTT.

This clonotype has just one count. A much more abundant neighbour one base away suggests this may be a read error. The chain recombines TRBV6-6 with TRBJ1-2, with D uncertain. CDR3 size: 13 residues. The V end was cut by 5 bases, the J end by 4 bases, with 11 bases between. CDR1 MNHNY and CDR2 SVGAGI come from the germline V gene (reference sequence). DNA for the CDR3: TGTGCCAGCAGTCCGGTCCGCTTCTATGGCTACACCTTC. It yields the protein CASSPVRFYGYTF.

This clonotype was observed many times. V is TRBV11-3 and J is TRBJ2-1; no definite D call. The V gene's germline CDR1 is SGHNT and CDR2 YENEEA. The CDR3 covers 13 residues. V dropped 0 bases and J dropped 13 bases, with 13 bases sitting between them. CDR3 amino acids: CASSLEVFQDQFF. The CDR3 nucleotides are TGTGCCAGCAGCTTAGAAGTTTTCCAAGACCAGTTCTTC.

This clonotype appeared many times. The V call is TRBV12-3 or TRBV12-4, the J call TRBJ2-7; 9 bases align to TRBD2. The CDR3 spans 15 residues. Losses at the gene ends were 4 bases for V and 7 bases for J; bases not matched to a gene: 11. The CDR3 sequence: CASSSYERGVGEQYF. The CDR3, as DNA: TGTGCCAGCAGTTCGTATGAGCGGGGGGTCGGGGAGCAGTACTTC.

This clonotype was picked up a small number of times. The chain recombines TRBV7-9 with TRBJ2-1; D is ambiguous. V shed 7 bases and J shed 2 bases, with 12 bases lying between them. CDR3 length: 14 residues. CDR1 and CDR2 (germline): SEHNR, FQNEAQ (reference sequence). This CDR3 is CASTDQGTYNEQFF. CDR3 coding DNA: TGTGCCAGCACCGACCAAGGGACCTACAATGAGCAGTTCTTC.

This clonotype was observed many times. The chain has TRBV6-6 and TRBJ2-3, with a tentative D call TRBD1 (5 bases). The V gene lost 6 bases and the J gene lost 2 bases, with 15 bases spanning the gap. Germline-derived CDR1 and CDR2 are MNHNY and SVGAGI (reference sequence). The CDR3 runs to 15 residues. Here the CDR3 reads CASRPNRYHTDTQYF. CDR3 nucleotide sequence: TGTGCCAGCAGGCCGAACAGGTACCACACAGATACGCAGTATTTT.

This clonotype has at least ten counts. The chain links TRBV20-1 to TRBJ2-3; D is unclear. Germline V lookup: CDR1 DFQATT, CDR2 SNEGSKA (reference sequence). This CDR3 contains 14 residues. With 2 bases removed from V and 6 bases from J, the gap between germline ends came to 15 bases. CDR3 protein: CSARTRRTFDTQYF. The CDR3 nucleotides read TGCAGTGCTAGAACCCGACGCACGTTCGATACGCAGTATTTT.

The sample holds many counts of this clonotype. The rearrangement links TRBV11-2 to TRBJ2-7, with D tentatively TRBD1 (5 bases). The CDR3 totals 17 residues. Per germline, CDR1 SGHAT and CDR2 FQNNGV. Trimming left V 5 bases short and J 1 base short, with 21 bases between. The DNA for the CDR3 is TGTGCCAGCAGCCCCCGCCTTCTCCAGGGTGGGTCCTACGAGCAGTACTTC. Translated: CASSPRLLQGGSYEQYF.

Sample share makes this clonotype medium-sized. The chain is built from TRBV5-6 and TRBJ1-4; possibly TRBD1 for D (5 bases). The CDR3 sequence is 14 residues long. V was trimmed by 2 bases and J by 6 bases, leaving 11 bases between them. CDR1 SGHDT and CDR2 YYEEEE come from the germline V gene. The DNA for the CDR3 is TGTGCCAGCAGCTTCGGACGGGGGTATGAAAAACTGTTTTTT. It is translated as CASSFGRGYEKLFF.

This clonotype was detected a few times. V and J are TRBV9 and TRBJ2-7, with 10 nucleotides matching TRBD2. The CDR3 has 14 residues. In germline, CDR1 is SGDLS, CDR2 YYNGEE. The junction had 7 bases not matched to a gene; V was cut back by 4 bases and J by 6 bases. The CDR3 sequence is CASSLASGGPEQYF. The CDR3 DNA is TGTGCCAGCAGCTTAGCTAGCGGGGGACCCGAGCAGTACTTC.

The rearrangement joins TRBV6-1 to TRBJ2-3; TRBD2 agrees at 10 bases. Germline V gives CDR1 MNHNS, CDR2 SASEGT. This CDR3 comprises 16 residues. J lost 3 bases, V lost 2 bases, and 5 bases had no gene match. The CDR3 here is CASSELAGAETDTQYF. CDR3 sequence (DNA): TGTGCCAGCAGTGAACTAGCGGGAGCGGAGACAGATACGCAGTATTTT.

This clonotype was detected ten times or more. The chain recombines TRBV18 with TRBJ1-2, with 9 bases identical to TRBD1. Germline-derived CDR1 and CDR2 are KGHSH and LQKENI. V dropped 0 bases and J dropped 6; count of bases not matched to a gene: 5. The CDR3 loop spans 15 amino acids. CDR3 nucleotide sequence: TGTGCCAGCTCACCACCCAACTGGGACAGGGATGGCTACACCTTC. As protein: CASSPPNWDRDGYTF.

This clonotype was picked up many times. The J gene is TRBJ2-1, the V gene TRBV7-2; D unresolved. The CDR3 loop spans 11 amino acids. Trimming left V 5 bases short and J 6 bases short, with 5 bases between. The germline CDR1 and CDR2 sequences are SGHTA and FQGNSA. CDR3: CASSPFNEQFF. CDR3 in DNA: TGTGCCAGCAGCCCATTCAATGAGCAGTTCTTC. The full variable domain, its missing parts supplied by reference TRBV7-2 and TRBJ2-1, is GAGVSQSPSNKVTEKGKDVELRCDPISGHTALYWYRQSLGQGLEFLIYFQGNSAPDKSGLPSDRFSAERTGGSVSTLTIQRTQQEDSAVYLCASSPFNEQFFGPGTRLTVL.

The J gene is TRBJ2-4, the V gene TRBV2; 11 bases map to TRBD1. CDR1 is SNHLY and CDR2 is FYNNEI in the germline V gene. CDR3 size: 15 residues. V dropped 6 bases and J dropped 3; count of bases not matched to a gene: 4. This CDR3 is CASRGGTGGKNIQYF. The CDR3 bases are TGTGCCAGCAGGGGCGGGACAGGGGGCAAAAACATTCAGTACTTC.

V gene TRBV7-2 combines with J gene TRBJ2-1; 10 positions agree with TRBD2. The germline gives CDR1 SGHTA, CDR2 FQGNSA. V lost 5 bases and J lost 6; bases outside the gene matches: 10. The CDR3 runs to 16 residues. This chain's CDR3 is CASSHAGASGSNEQFF. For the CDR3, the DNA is TGTGCCAGCAGCCACGCGGGGGCTAGCGGGAGCAATGAGCAGTTCTTC. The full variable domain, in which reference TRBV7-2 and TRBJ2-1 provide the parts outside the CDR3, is GAGVSQSPSNKVTEKGKDVELRCDPISGHTALYWYRQSLGQGLEFLIYFQGNSAPDKSGLPSDRFSAERTGGSVSTLTIQRTQQEDSAVYLCASSHAGASGSNEQFFGPGTRLTVL.

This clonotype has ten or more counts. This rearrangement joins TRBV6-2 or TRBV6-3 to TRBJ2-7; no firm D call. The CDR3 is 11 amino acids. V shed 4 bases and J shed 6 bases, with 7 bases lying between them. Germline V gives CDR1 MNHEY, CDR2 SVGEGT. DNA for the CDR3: TGTGCCAGCAGTTTCCCCGGCGAGCAGTACTTC. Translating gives CASSFPGEQYF.

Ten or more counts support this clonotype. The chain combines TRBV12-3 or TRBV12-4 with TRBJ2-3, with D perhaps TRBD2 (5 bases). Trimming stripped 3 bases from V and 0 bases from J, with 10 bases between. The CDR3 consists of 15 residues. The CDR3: CASSFSVGSTDTQYF. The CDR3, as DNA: TGTGCCAGCAGTTTTAGCGTAGGTAGCACAGATACGCAGTATTTT.

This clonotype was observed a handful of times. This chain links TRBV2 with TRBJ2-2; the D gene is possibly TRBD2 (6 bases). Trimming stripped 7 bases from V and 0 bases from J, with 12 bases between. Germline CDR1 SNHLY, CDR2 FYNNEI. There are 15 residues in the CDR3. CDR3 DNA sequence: TGTGCCAGCAACGCGGAGGGTACGAACACCGGGGAGCTGTTTTTT. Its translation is CASNAEGTNTGELFF.